The following is a T cell receptor beta chain sequence with its context. Its target is unknown. These data come from a study of shared clonotypes between healthy human individuals. Overall study: Donors, aged 18 to 49, were a couple of women and three men.

Measured with immunoSEQ multiplex PCR; TCRdb has only the in-frame clones, and not every one. The data show roughly 2 million clones, approximately 96% seen once. Study-level results: Sample collection involved blood only; tissue repertoires are likely different.

This TCR was sampled from a man between 18 and 35 years old in good health. Sequencing used naive CD4+ T cells sorted from blood. The subset here: CD45RA+ positively selected.

DNA for the CDR3: TGCGCCAGCAGCCAAGAACGGGGTGGAGAGACCCAGTACTTC. The encoded protein is CASSQERGGETQYF. This chain uses TRBV4-1 with TRBJ2-5, with D possibly being TRBD2 (5 bases). This CDR3 spans 14 amino acids. The V end was cut by 0 bases, the J end by 4 bases, with 9 bases between. In germline, CDR1 is MGHRA, CDR2 YSYEKL.